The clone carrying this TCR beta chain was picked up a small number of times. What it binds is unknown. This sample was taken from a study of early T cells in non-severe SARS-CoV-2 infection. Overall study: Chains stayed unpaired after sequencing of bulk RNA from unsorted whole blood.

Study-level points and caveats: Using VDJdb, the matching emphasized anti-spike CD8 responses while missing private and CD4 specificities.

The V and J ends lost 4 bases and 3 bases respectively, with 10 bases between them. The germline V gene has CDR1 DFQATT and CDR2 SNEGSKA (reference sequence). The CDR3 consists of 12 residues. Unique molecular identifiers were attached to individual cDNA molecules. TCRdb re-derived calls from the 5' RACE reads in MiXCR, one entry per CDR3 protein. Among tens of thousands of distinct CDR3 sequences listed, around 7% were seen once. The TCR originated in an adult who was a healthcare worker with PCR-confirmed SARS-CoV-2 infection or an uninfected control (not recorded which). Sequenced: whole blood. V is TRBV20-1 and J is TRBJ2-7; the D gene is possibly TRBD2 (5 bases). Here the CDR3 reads CSATRDIYEQYF. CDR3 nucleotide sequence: TGCAGTGCTACACGGGATATCTACGAGCAGTACTTC.